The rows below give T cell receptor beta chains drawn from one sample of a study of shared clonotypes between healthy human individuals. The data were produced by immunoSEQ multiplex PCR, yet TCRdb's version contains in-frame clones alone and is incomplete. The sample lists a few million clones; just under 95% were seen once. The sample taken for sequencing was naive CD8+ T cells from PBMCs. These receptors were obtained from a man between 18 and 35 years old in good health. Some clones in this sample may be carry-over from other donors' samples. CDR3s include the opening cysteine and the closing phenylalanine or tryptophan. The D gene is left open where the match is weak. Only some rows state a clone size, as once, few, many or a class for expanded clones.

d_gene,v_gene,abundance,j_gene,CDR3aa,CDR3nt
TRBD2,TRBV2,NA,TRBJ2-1,CASRVGAGGYNEQFF,TGTGCCAGCAGAGTAGGAGCGGGAGGGTACAATGAGCAGTTCTTC
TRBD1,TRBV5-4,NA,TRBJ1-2,CASSPMLAGGYQGYTF,TGTGCCAGCAGCCCCATGCTGGCAGGGGGCTATCAAGGCTACACCTTC
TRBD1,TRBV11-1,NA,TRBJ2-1,CASSVTGGIYNEQFF,TGTGCCAGCAGCGTAACAGGGGGAATATACAATGAGCAGTTCTTC
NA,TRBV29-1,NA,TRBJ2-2,CSVEGGTGELFF,TGCAGCGTTGAGGGAGGCACCGGGGAGCTGTTTTTT
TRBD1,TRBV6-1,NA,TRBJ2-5,CASSEIRGLETQYF,TGTGCCAGCAGTGAAATCAGGGGGCTGGAGACCCAGTACTTC
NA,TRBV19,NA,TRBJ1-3,CASSMTTGNTIYF,TGTGCCAGTAGTATGACAACTGGAAACACCATATATTTT
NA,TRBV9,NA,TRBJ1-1,CASSAFTGWDTEAFF,TGTGCCAGCAGCGCCTTTACCGGATGGGACACTGAAGCTTTCTTT
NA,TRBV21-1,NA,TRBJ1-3,CASSKDAGPSGNTIYF,TGTGCCAGCAGCAAAGACGCAGGTCCGTCTGGAAACACCATATATTTT
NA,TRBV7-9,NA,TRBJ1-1,CASSLVTGGTEAFF,TGTGCCAGCAGCTTGGTCACGGGCGGCACTGAAGCTTTCTTT
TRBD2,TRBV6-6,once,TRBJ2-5,CASKNRDGGETQYF,TGTGCCAGCAAAAATAGGGACGGGGGGGAGACCCAGTACTTC
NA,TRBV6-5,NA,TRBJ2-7,CASGWRTPGYEQYF,TGTGCCAGCGGGTGGAGGACACCGGGCTACGAGCAGTACTTC
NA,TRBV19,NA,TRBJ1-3,CASSIDLGTSGNTIYF,TGTGCCAGTAGTATAGATCTAGGAACCTCTGGAAACACCATATATTTT
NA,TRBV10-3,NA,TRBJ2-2,CAISALNTGELFF,TGTGCCATCAGTGCTCTTAACACCGGGGAGCTGTTTTTT
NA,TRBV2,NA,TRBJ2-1,CASSDGRVGLEQFF,TGTGCCAGCAGTGATGGTCGGGTGGGCCTTGAGCAGTTCTTC
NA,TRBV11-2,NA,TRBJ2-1,CASSLARVANEQFF,TGTGCCAGCAGCTTAGCTAGGGTGGCCAATGAGCAGTTCTTC
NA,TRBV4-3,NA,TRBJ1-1,CASSQDRGMNTEAFF,TGCGCCAGCAGCCAAGACAGGGGCATGAACACTGAAGCTTTCTTT
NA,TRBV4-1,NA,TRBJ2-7,CASSQATRAYEQYF,TGCGCCAGCAGCCAAGCTACCCGCGCCTACGAGCAGTACTTC
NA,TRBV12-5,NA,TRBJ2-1,CASGSGTLGGDEQFF,TGTGCTAGTGGCTCCGGGACCCTAGGGGGGGATGAGCAGTTCTTC
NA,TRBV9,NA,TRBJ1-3,CASSRGAGNTIYF,TGTGCCAGCAGCAGAGGGGCTGGAAACACCATATATTTT
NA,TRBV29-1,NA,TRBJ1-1,CSVGVNTEAFF,TGCAGCGTTGGTGTAAACACTGAAGCTTTCTTT
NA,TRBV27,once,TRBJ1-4,CASSLAGFGEKLFF,TGTGCCAGCAGTTTGGCAGGGTTTGGAGAAAAACTGTTTTTT
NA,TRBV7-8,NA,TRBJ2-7,CASTVGLAYEQYF,TGTGCCAGCACCGTCGGACTGGCCTACGAGCAGTACTTC
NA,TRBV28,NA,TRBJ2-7,CASSPGGTYEQYF,TGTGCCAGCAGCCCGGGGGGCACCTACGAGCAGTACTTC
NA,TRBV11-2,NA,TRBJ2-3,CASSLGAVDLWNTQYF,TGTGCCAGCAGCTTAGGCGCAGTGGACCTTTGGAATACGCAGTATTTT
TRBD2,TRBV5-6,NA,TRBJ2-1,CASSSSGSGYNEQFF,TGTGCCAGCAGCTCTAGCGGGAGCGGTTACAATGAGCAGTTCTTC